The subject of this entry is one T cell receptor (beta chain). V was trimmed by 7 bases and J by 4 bases, leaving 10 bases between them. The CDR3 covers 13 residues. CDR1 and CDR2 (germline): MNHEY, SMNVEV (reference sequence). This sample stems from a study of blood T cell repertoires in COVID-19. At the level of the study: Acute-phase and convalescent COVID-19 samples originated in the United States, Italy and Spain. Sources were T cells, B-cell-depleted T cells, or PBMCs; the material itself was cDNA or gDNA.

Original processing notes: Using reference gene primer amplification, nucleated cell counts were estimated. Clones were read by immunoSEQ multiplex PCR, and TCRdb kept only the in-frame ones, dropping some. The V and J calls and clone size come from that table; D and trimming were worked out from the DNA. The data contain fewer than 200,000 clones, 80% to 90% of them singletons. Material: peripheral blood. This sequence originates from a woman in her late teens or twenties who had recovered from COVID-19. V is TRBV27 and J is TRBJ1-4; perhaps TRBD1 as D (6 bases). DNA for the CDR3: TGTGCCAGCATGGACAGATATAATGAAAAACTGTTTTTT. Translating it yields CASMDRYNEKLFF.